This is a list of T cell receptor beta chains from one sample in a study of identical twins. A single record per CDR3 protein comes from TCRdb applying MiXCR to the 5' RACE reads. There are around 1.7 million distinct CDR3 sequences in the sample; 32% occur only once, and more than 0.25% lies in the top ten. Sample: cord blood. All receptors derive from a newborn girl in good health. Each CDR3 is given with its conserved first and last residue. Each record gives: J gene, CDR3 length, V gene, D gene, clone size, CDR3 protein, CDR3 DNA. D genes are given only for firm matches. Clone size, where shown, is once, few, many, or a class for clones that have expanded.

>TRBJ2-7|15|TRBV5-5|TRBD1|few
CASSLDQGAYNEQYF
TGTGCCAGCAGCTTGGATCAGGGGGCCTACAATGAGCAGTACTTC
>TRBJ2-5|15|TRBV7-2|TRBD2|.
CASSFPSGRVETQYF
TGTGCCAGCAGCTTCCCTAGCGGGAGGGTAGAGACCCAGTACTTC
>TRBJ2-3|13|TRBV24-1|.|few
CATSDPITDTQYF
TGTGCCACCAGTGATCCAATCACAGATACGCAGTATTTT
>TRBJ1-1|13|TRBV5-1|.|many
CASSLGRDTEAFF
TGCGCCAGCAGCTTGGGTCGGGACACTGAAGCTTTCTTT
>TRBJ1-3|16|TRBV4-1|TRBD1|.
CASSQETGVSGNTIYF
TGCGCCAGCAGCCAAGAGACAGGGGTCTCTGGAAACACCATATATTTT
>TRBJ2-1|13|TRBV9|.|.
CANLPWGANEQVF
TGTGCCAACCTCCCCTGGGGAGCAAATGAGCAGGTCTTC
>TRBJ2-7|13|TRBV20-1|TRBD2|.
CSVASGGAHEQYF
TGCAGTGTGGCTAGCGGGGGGGCCCATGAGCAGTACTTC
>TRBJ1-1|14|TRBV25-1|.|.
CASSVSRGGTEAFF
TGTGCCAGCAGTGTCTCCAGGGGCGGCACTGAAGCTTTCTTT
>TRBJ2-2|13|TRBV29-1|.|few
CSVPQQNTGELFF
TGCAGCGTTCCCCAACAGAACACCGGGGAGCTGTTTTTT
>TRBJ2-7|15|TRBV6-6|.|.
CASSYPAEIGNEQYF
TGTGCCAGCAGTTATCCAGCGGAGATAGGCAATGAGCAGTACTTC
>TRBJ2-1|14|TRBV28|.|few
CASTSGKVYNEQFF
TGTGCCAGCACCTCTGGGAAGGTGTACAATGAGCAGTTCTTC
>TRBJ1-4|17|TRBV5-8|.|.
CASSDQWGAKANEKLFF
TGTGCCAGCAGCGATCAATGGGGGGCGAAGGCTAATGAAAAACTGTTTTTT
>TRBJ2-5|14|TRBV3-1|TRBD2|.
CASNLRGVQETQYF
TGTGCCAGCAACCTTCGGGGGGTACAAGAGACCCAGTACTTC
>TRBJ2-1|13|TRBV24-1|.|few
CATSDGGVDEQFF
TGTGCCACCAGTGATGGGGGCGTGGATGAGCAGTTCTTC
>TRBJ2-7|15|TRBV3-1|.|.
CASSRGILPSYEQYF
TGTGCCAGCAGCCGAGGCATCCTTCCCTCCTACGAGCAGTACTTC
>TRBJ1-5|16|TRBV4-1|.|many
CASSALPVLANQPQHF
TGCGCCAGCAGCGCCCTTCCAGTTTTGGCCAATCAGCCCCAGCATTTT